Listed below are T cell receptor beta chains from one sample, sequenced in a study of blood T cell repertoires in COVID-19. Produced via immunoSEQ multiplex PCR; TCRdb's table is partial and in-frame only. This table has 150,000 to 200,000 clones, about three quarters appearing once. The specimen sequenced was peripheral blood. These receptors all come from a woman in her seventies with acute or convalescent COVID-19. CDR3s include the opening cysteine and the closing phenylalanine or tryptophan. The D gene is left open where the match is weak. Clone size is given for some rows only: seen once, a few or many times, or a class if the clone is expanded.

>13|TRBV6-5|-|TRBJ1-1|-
CASSIDRNTEAFF
TGTGCCAGCAGTATTGACAGGAACACTGAAGCTTTCTTT
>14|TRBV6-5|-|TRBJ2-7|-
CATSKGWTSYEQYF
TGTGCCACCTCAAAGGGGTGGACCTCCTACGAGCAGTACTTC
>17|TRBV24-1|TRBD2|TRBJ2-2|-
CATSDHLAGANTGELFF
TGTGCCACCAGTGACCACCTAGCGGGAGCAAACACCGGGGAGCTGTTTTTT
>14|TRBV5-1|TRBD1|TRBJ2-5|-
CASSSTGLWETQYF
TGCGCCAGCAGCTCGACAGGGCTTTGGGAGACCCAGTACTTC
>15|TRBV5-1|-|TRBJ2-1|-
CASSLAGVVSGEQFF
TGCGCCAGCAGCTTGGCCGGGGTAGTGTCGGGTGAGCAGTTCTTC
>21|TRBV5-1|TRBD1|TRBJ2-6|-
CASSLRAVTGDRGSGANVLTF
TGCGCCAGCAGCCTGCGGGCGGTAACAGGGGATAGGGGCTCTGGGGCCAACGTCCTGACTTTC
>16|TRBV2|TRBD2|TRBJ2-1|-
CASIGTSGVYYNEQFF
TGTGCCAGCATTGGGACTAGCGGGGTTTACTACAATGAGCAGTTCTTC
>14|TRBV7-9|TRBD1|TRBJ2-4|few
CASGVGTGKNIQYF
TGTGCCAGCGGGGTTGGGACAGGGAAAAACATTCAGTACTTC
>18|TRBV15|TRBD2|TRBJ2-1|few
CATSRERAGVVSWNEQFF
TGTGCCACCAGCAGAGAGAGGGCGGGAGTGGTAAGCTGGAATGAGCAGTTCTTC
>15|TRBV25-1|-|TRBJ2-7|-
CASSEAGTVFYEQYF
TGTGCCAGCAGTGAAGCCGGGACTGTATTCTACGAGCAGTACTTC
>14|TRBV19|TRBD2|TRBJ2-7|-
CASSQGLGLREQYF
TGTGCCAGTAGTCAGGGACTAGGTCTTAGGGAGCAGTACTTC
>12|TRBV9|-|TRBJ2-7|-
CASSGLTYEQYF
TGTGCCAGCAGCGGTCTTACCTACGAGCAGTACTTC